This T cell receptor (beta chain) was recorded in a study of blood T cell repertoires in COVID-19. About the study: Spain, Italy and the United States supplied samples that represented acute and convalescent COVID-19. T cells, B-cell-depleted T cells, or PBMCs provided the cDNA or gDNA that served as material.

Original handling: For nucleated cells, counts were estimated from reference gene primer amplification. This table comes from immunoSEQ multiplex PCR, and its TCRdb copy is limited to in-frame clones, with some not included. V and J calls and clone size come straight from that table; D and trimming were deduced from the DNA. The sample includes approximately 54,000 clones, roughly 80% of them seen just once. Deletions cut 1 base from V and 2 bases from J, with 5 bases between. Germline CDR1 reads SGHAT; CDR2 reads FQDESV (reference sequence). The CDR3 loop spans 13 amino acids. Sequenced material: peripheral blood. The rearrangement uses TRBV11-1 and TRBJ1-1; D unclear. The clonotype originates from a woman aged 55-75 years with acute or convalescent COVID-19. CDR3 protein: CASSLGVNTEAFF. The DNA of the CDR3 is TGTGCCAGCAGCTTAGGAGTTAACACTGAAGCTTTCTTT.